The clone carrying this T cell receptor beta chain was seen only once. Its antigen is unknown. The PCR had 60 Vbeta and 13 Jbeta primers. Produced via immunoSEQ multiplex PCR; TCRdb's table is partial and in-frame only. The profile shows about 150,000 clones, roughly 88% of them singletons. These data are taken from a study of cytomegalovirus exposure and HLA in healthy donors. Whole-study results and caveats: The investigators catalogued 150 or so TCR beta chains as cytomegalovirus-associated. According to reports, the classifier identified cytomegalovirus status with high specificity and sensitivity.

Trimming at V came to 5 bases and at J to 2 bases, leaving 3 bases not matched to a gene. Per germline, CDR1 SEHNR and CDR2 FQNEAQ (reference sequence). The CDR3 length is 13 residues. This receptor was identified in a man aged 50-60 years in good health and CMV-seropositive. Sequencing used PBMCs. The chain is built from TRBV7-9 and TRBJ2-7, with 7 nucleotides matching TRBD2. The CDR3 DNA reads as TGTGCCAGCAGCCCGGGGGGTCCCTACGAGCAGTACTTC. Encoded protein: CASSPGGPYEQYF. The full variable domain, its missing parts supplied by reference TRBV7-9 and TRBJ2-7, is DTGVSQNPRHKITKRGQNVTFRCDPISEHNRLYWYRQTLGQGPEFLTYFQNEAQLEKSRLLSDRFSAERPKGSFSTLEIQRTEQGDSAMYLCASSPGGPYEQYFGPGTRLTVT.